This is a list of T cell receptor beta chains from one sample in a study of CD8+CD57+ T cells in acquired aplastic anemia. TCRdb called the reads again in MiXCR, with one record for every CDR3 protein. The sample has more than 200,000 distinct CDR3 sequences; around 49% are singletons. The sequenced sample was sorted CD4+, CD8+, or CD8+CD57+ T cells (not recorded which) from PBMCs. The receptors were sampled from a human donor with aplastic anemia. CDR3s leave out the opening cysteine and the closing phenylalanine or tryptophan. Fields, in order: V gene, J gene, CDR3 protein.

>TRBV10-3|TRBJ1-1
AISATRSTEAF
>TRBV3-1|TRBJ1-2
ASSQRWGIYGYT
>TRBV2|TRBJ1-3
ASSEGTISGNTIY
>TRBV19|TRBJ2-7
ASSGDTYEQY
>TRBV12-3/TRBV12-4|TRBJ2-2
ASSLFVTGTNTGELF
>TRBV9|TRBJ2-1
ASSQDGLFRPGSYNEQF
>TRBV6-5|TRBJ1-2
ASSYSRTGGLRGYT
>TRBV19|TRBJ1-5
ASSMGDGRGNQH
>TRBV7-9|TRBJ1-2
ASSLVGANNYGYT
>TRBV29-1|TRBJ2-3
SVDRRGLTDTQY
>TRBV10-1|TRBJ2-7
ASSETGVYEQY
>TRBV6-2/TRBV6-3|TRBJ2-7
ASSYSNGNEQY
>TRBV7-2|TRBJ2-3
ASSPRGRYADTQY
>TRBV7-9|TRBJ2-2
ASSLDGQARMFGELF
>TRBV12-3/TRBV12-4|TRBJ1-2
ASSLARDYGYT
>TRBV12-3/TRBV12-4|TRBJ2-3
ASKLRDSRTDTQY
>TRBV3-1|TRBJ2-5
ASMEGGTQETQY
>TRBV10-2|TRBJ1-2
ASSASRGAGGYT
>TRBV5-6|TRBJ1-2
ASSSQGPSYGYT
>TRBV7-9|TRBJ2-1
ASSLDRASGTPGNEQF
>TRBV7-2|TRBJ1-2
ASSPPQGFDYGYT
>TRBV29-1|TRBJ2-7
SVVVSGRVYEQY
>TRBV20-1|TRBJ1-2
SASPRGDYGYT
>TRBV2|TRBJ2-7
ASSLVPPGEQY
>TRBV12-3/TRBV12-4|TRBJ1-3
ASSFRSGNTIY
>TRBV5-1|TRBJ1-1
ASSLGQGSTEAF
>TRBV12-3/TRBV12-4|TRBJ2-7
ASSLTTGQEQY
>TRBV6-1|TRBJ1-6
ASSEAGERGTNSPLH
>TRBV19|TRBJ1-4
ASSLTVTNEKLF
>TRBV10-1|TRBJ2-3
ASSESGFADTQY
>TRBV19|TRBJ1-2
ASSIGTANYGYT
>TRBV2|TRBJ2-7
ASRRASYEQY
>TRBV5-1|TRBJ1-2
ASSLELRGVEGYT
>TRBV7-9|TRBJ1-2
ASSPQGLAYT
>TRBV20-1|TRBJ1-2
SGGGTGNYGYT
>TRBV2|TRBJ2-2
ASSGQGFPGELF
>TRBV30|TRBJ1-5
AWSVDRVSNQPQH
>TRBV11-2|TRBJ2-7
ASSLDWAGAYEQY
>TRBV11-2|TRBJ1-1
ASSLAGTGGGWAF
>TRBV10-1|TRBJ2-7
ASSESGGEQY
>TRBV19|TRBJ2-1
ASSIQVWEDGLTDTQF
>TRBV7-6|TRBJ1-5
ASSLGSGGGHQPQH
>TRBV7-9|TRBJ1-2
ASSTPSSSDYGYT
>TRBV9|TRBJ1-2
ASSVDPTGPSYT
>TRBV24-1|TRBJ2-7
ATSSGGSSYEQY
>TRBV7-3|TRBJ2-1
ASSLVAGGPGDEQF
>TRBV5-1|TRBJ1-2
ASSLDGQDSSFTRGT
>TRBV30|TRBJ1-6
AWDRERSPLH
>TRBV15|TRBJ2-2
ATSSRTSGEADTGELF
>TRBV15|TRBJ2-7
ATSRRQGGNYEQY
>TRBV7-9|TRBJ2-7
ASSYRGGQGNSYEQY
>TRBV20-1|TRBJ1-2
SARDPRTGGYGYT
>TRBV6-1|TRBJ2-1
ASKPGQGGYNEQF
>TRBV11-2|TRBJ2-7
ASSLPRLGYEQY
>TRBV7-9|TRBJ1-6
ASSPKTGRNSPLH
>TRBV2|TRBJ2-7
ASSEGLAGDLYEQY
>TRBV2|TRBJ1-5
ASSDQDIGYQPQH
>TRBV20-1|TRBJ1-2
SARGQAGGYT
>TRBV5-1|TRBJ2-5
ASSLVGGETQY